This paragraph covers one T cell receptor beta chain sequence. Its antigen is undetermined. Only in-frame clones appear in the TCRdb table, and some are missing; sequencing was by immunoSEQ multiplex PCR. Here the sample spans fewer than 55,000 clones, about 65% being singletons. With 5 bases clipped from V and 9 bases from J, the junction kept 10 bases outside the gene matches. This CDR3 spans 15 amino acids. Germline CDR1 is MDHEN and CDR2 is SYDVKM. Time point specified: week 47, end of study. One vaccine dose held 300 ug of mutant IDH1 20-mer peptide and came with topical imiquimod. The sample is drawn from a study of a mutant IDH1 vaccine in newly diagnosed glioma. About the study: The study started vaccination 4-6 weeks after radiotherapy alone, or with temozolomide cycles.

General study points: Pseudoprogression looked unconnected to shifts in top peripheral T cell clonotypes. Immune responses induced by the vaccine were seen in over 80% of patients, spanning multiple MHC alleles.

The clonotype originates from a man aged 40-50 years with glioma. Some clones in this sample may be carry-over from other donors' samples. The chain has TRBV28 and TRBJ2-1, with 10 bases fitting TRBD2. The material was peripheral blood mononuclear cells (PBMCs), obtained from a glioma patient whose treatment included an IDH1 peptide vaccine. The DNA for the CDR3 is TGTGCCAGCAGTCCTCCAGCGGGGGGGCGAATTGAGCAGTTCTTC. This codes for CASSPPAGGRIEQFF.